A single sample is the source of the 21 T cell receptor beta chains below, sequenced in a study of blood T cell repertoires in COVID-19. Only in-frame clones appear in the TCRdb table, and some are missing; sequencing was by immunoSEQ multiplex PCR. The sample lists 150,000 or so clones; over 70% were seen once. The sequenced material came from PBMCs or T cells enriched from blood (not recorded which). All receptors come from a woman aged 40 to 55 with acute COVID-19.

The V gene is TRBV9, the J gene TRBJ2-1, with 7 nucleotides matching TRBD2. With V trimmed by 0 bases and J by 4 bases, 4 bases remained unmatched. Germline CDR1 is SGDLS and CDR2 is YYNGEE. There are 15 residues in the CDR3. CDR3 loop: CASSVGGAGYNEQFF. DNA for the CDR3: TGTGCCAGCAGCGTAGGGGGAGCGGGGTACAATGAGCAGTTCTTC.

DNA of the CDR3: TGTGCCAGCAGTCTTGCGACTAGCGTCTACGAGCAGTACTTC. It translates to CASSLATSVYEQYF. This chain connects TRBV13 to TRBJ2-7; 8 positions match TRBD2. CDR3 size: 14 residues. Looked up from germline, CDR1 is PRHDT and CDR2 is FYEKMQ (reference sequence). With V trimmed by 6 bases and J by 3 bases, 7 bases remained unmatched.

The rearrangement uses TRBV27 and TRBJ2-2; 8 bases fit TRBD1. Germline V gene lookup returns CDR1 MNHEY and CDR2 SMNVEV (reference sequence). With 2 bases clipped from V and 4 bases from J, the junction kept 3 bases outside the gene matches. This CDR3 contains 15 residues. CDR3 amino acids: CASSLRQGFTGELFF. The DNA for the CDR3 is TGTGCCAGCAGTTTAAGACAGGGGTTCACCGGGGAGCTGTTTTTT.

The chain couples TRBV10-2 to TRBJ1-5; 8 nucleotides match TRBD1. The CDR3 is 16 residues long. J lost 0 bases, V lost 6 bases, and 7 bases had no gene match. Germline values: CDR1 WSHSY, CDR2 SAAADI. CDR3 region: CASSTGGGYSNQPQHF. The CDR3 DNA reads TGCGCCAGCAGCACAGGGGGGGGCTATAGCAATCAGCCCCAGCATTTT.

The chain recombines TRBV9 with TRBJ2-1; 8 bases map to TRBD2. Germline V gene lookup returns CDR1 SGDLS and CDR2 YYNGEE. CDR3 length equals 15 residues. Trimming removed 4 bases from V and 7 bases from J; junction bases left unmatched: 10. The CDR3 loop reads CASSPFGLAWNEQFF. CDR3 sequence (DNA): TGTGCCAGCAGCCCCTTTGGACTAGCATGGAATGAGCAGTTCTTC.

CDR3 amino acids: CASSPGGDEQYF. For the CDR3, the DNA is TGTGCCAGCAGTCCTGGGGGGGACGAGCAGTACTTC. The chain links TRBV6-5 to TRBJ2-7; 7 bases map to TRBD2. The germline gives CDR1 MNHEY, CDR2 SVGAGI. The CDR3 sequence is 12 residues long. Trimming took 5 bases from V and 5 from J; bases not matched to a gene: 3.

The V and J genes are TRBV7-6 and TRBJ1-1; 9 bases map to TRBD1. The CDR3 is 15 residues long. The V gene end was trimmed by 4 bases and the J gene end by 0 bases; junction bases not matched to a gene: 3. Germline V gene lookup returns CDR1 SGHVS and CDR2 FNYEAQ. CDR3 sequence (DNA): TGTGCCAGCAGCTCCCGACAGGGGGTGAACACTGAAGCTTTCTTT. The encoded protein is CASSSRQGVNTEAFF.

V gene TRBV9 combines with J gene TRBJ2-1; 10 nucleotides line up with TRBD2. Germline CDR1 SGDLS, CDR2 YYNGEE. This CDR3 is 15 amino acids long. With V trimmed by 2 bases and J by 4 bases, 3 bases remained unmatched. CDR3 sequence (DNA): TGTGCCAGCAGCGTCACTAGCGGGAATTACAATGAGCAGTTCTTC. The encoded protein is CASSVTSGNYNEQFF.

The chain has TRBV4-1 and TRBJ1-3; D uncertain. V lost 1 base to trimming and J lost 2 bases, with 9 bases between them. The CDR3 is 15 residues long. Germline V lookup: CDR1 MGHRA, CDR2 YSYEKL. Written as DNA, the CDR3 is TGCGCCAGCAGCCAAGGTGGAGGTACTGGAAACACCATATATTTT. Its translation is CASSQGGGTGNTIYF.

This sequence joins TRBV5-1 and TRBJ1-3; weak D call: TRBD1 (5 bases). CDR3 size: 16 residues. V gave up 0 bases and J gave up 0 bases, with 10 bases separating them. Germline CDR1 and CDR2: SGHRS and YFSETQ. DNA of the CDR3: TGCGCCAGCAGCTTGGGAGACAGCCGCTCTGGAAACACCATATATTTT. Amino acids: CASSLGDSRSGNTIYF.

Worth noting for this clone: This may be a read error, as it is one base from a much larger clone. V is TRBV6-5 and J is TRBJ2-2; 7 positions agree with TRBD2. Germline values: CDR1 MNHEY, CDR2 SVGAGI. V was pared by 5 bases and J by 1 base, with 1 base of the junction left unmatched. CDR3 length equals 14 residues. CDR3 protein: CASSPGGNTGELFF. CDR3 nucleotide sequence: TGTGCCAGCAGTCCGGGGGGGAACACCGGGGAGCTGTTTTTT.

The rearrangement joins TRBV9 to TRBJ2-1; 13 bases map to TRBD2. Per the germline V gene, CDR1 is SGDLS and CDR2 is YYNGEE. CDR3 length: 16 amino acids. V lost 3 bases, J lost 4 bases, and 4 bases stayed unmatched. CDR3 in amino acids: CASSGGTSGVYNEQFF. The CDR3, as DNA: TGTGCCAGCAGCGGGGGGACTAGCGGGGTTTACAATGAGCAGTTCTTC.

This chain connects TRBV5-4 to TRBJ2-3, with 7 nucleotides matching TRBD2. The CDR3 runs 14 residues. V was clipped by 2 bases and J by 1 base; unmatched bases: 1. Germline CDR1 is SGHNT and CDR2 is YYREEE (reference sequence). CDR3 in DNA: TGTGCCAGCAGCTTTGGACTAGGCACAGATACGCAGTATTTT. Its protein product is CASSFGLGTDTQYF. The entire variable domain, with the rest obtained from reference TRBV5-4 and TRBJ2-3, is as follows: ETGVTQSPTHLIKTRGQQVTLRCSSQSGHNTVSWYQQALGQGPQFIFQYYREEENGRGNFPPRFSGLQFPNYSSELNVNALELDDSALYLCASSFGLGTDTQYFGPGTRLTVL.

The chain joins TRBV5-1 to TRBJ1-2, with D possibly being TRBD1 (6 bases). The V end lost 0 bases, the J end lost 11 bases, and 11 bases lay between the germline ends. Germline CDR1 SGHRS, CDR2 YFSETQ. The CDR3 consists of 12 residues. The CDR3 reads CASSLDRVKYTF. The CDR3 DNA is TGCGCCAGCAGCTTGGACAGGGTCAAGTACACCTTC.

This rearrangement joins TRBV6-5 to TRBJ2-7; weak D call: TRBD2 (6 bases). This CDR3 is 16 amino acids long. V lost 3 bases to trimming and J lost 2 bases, with 17 bases between them. Germline V CDR1 and CDR2: MNHEY, SVGAGI. CDR3 amino acids: CASSYNQGTGAYEQYF. For the CDR3, the DNA is TGTGCCAGCAGTTATAATCAAGGGACTGGGGCCTACGAGCAGTACTTC.

The rearrangement uses TRBV11-2 and TRBJ2-3; 7 bases map to TRBD1. Unmatched junction bases numbered 12, after V lost 4 bases and J lost 2 bases. The CDR3 runs to 17 residues. Germline CDR1 is SGHAT and CDR2 is FQNNGV. The DNA of the CDR3 is TGTGCCAGCAGCTCCTCCGACAGGGCCCCCCTCACAGATACGCAGTATTTT. Translating gives CASSSSDRAPLTDTQYF.

The V call is TRBV12-3 or TRBV12-4, the J call TRBJ2-7, with TRBD2 as a possible D gene (5 bases). Trimming took off 3 bases at V and 3 bases at J, with 6 bases between the two ends. There are 12 residues in the CDR3. The CDR3 reads CASSFRGYEQYF. The CDR3 DNA is TGTGCCAGCAGTTTCCGGGGCTACGAGCAGTACTTC.

V and J are TRBV5-1 and TRBJ2-2; 7 nucleotides line up with TRBD1. V shed 4 bases and J 4 bases; nucleotides not matched to a gene: 7. Looked up from germline, CDR1 is SGHRS and CDR2 is YFSETQ. The CDR3 sequence is 15 residues long. The CDR3 region has the DNA TGCGCCAGCAGCCGACAGGGCGATCTCACCGGGGAGCTGTTTTTT. Translating gives CASSRQGDLTGELFF.

V gene TRBV27 combines with J gene TRBJ2-7, with 8 positions matching TRBD2. There are 19 residues in the CDR3. Trimming at V came to 5 bases and at J to 1 base, leaving 19 bases not matched to a gene. Germline CDR1 and CDR2: MNHEY and SMNVEV (reference sequence). Here the CDR3 reads CASSPNSPGLAPPSYEQYF. The CDR3 DNA reads TGTGCCAGCAGTCCCAATTCCCCTGGACTAGCTCCGCCGTCCTACGAGCAGTACTTC.

This clone has more than one count but fewer than ten. The genes are TRBV4-1 and TRBJ2-1; 8 bases align to TRBD1. The trim removed 0 bases at V and 3 bases at J, leaving 4 bases unmatched. The CDR3 contains 16 residues. Per germline, CDR1 MGHRA and CDR2 YSYEKL. CDR3 sequence (DNA): TGCGCCAGCAGCCAAGATCCCGACAGGGGCTACAATGAGCAGTTCTTC. It codes for CASSQDPDRGYNEQFF.

The chain links TRBV6-5 to TRBJ1-2; D uncertain. The V and J ends lost 0 bases and 4 bases respectively, with 12 bases between them. Germline CDR1 is MNHEY and CDR2 is SVGAGI. This CDR3 is built from 15 residues. The CDR3 sequence: CASSYSSSPSYGYTF. The CDR3 region has the DNA TGTGCCAGCAGTTACTCGTCCAGTCCCTCCTATGGCTACACCTTC.